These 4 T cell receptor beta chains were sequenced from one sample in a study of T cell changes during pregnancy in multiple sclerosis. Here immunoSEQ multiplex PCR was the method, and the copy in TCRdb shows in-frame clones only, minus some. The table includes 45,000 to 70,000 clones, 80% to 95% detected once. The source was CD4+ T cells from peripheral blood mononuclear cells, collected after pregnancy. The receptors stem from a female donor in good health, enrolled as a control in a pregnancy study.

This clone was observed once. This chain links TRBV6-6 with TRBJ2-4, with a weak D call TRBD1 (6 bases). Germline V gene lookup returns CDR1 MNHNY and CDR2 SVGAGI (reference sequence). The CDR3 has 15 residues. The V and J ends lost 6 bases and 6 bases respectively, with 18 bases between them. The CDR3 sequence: CASRSGEMVINIQYF. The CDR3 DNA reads TGTGCCAGCAGATCAGGGGAAATGGTAATAAACATTCAGTACTTC.

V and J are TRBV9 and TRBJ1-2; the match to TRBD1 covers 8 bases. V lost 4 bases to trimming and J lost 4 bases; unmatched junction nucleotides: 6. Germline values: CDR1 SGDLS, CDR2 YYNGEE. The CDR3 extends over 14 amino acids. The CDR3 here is CASSPGQGGYGYTF. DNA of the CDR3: TGTGCCAGCAGCCCCGGACAGGGTGGCTATGGCTACACCTTC. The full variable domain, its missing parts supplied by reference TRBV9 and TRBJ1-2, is DSGVTQTPKHLITATGQRVTLRCSPRSGDLSVYWYQQSLDQGLQFLIQYYNGEERAKGNILERFSAQQFPDLHSELNLSSLELGDSALYFCASSPGQGGYGYTFGSGTRLTVV.

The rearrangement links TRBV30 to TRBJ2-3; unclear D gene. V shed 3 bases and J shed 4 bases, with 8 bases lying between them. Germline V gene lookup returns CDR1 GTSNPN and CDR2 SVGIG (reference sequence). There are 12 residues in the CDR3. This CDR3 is CAWSPPSDTQYF. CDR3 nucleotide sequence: TGTGCCTGGAGCCCCCCGTCAGATACGCAGTATTTT.

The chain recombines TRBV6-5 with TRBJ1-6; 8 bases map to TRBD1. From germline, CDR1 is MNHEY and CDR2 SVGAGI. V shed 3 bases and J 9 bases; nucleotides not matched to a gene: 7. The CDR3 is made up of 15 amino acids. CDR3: CASSYNNRGFSPLHF. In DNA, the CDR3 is TGTGCCAGCAGTTATAATAACAGGGGGTTTTCACCCCTCCACTTT.